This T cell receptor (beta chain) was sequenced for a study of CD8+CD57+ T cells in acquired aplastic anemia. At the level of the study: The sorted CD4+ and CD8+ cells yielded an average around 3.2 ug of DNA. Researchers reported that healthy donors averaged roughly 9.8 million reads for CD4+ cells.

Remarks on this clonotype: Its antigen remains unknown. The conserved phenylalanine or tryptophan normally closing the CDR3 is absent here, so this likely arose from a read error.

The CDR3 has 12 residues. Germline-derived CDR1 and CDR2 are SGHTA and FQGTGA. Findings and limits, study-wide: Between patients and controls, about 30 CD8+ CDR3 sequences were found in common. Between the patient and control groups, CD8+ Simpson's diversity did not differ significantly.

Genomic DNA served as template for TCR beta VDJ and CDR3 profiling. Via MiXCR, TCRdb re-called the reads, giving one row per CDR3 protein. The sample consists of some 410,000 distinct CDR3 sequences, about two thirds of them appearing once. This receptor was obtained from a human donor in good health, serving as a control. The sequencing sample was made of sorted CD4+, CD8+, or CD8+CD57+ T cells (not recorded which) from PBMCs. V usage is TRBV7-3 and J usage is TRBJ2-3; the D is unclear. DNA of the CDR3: TGCGCCAGCAGCTTAACGGCAGCTACGCAGTATGTT. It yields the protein CASSLTAATQYV.